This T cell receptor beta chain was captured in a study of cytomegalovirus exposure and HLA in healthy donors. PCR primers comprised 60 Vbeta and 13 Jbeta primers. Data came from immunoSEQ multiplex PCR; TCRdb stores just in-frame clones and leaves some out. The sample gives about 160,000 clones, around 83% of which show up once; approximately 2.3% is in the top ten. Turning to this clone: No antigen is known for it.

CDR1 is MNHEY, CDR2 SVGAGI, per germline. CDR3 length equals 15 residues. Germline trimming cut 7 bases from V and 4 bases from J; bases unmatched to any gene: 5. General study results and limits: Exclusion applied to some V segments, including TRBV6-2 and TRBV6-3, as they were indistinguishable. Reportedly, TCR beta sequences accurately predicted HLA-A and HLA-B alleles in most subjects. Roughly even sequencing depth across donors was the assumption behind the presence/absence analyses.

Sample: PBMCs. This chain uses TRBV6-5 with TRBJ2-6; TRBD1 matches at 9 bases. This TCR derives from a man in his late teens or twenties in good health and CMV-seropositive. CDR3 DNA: TGTGCCAGCACCGAACAGGGGGCGGGGGCCAACGTCCTGACTTTC. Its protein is CASTEQGAGANVLTF.